Listed below are T cell receptor beta chains from one sample, sequenced in a study of T cells in Graves' hyperthyroidism and ophthalmopathy. TCRdb called the multiplex PCR reads again in MiXCR, with one record for every CDR3 protein. The sample lists about 250,000 distinct CDR3 sequences, 20% to 25% occurring once. Sequenced material: blood. Receptors were obtained from a man in his thirties or forties with Graves' ophthalmopathy. CDR3s include the opening cysteine and the closing phenylalanine or tryptophan. A D gene is named only where the DNA matches it firmly. Not all rows give a size; the values are once, few, many and, for expanded clones, a class.

CDR3	DNA	size	D	length	V	J
CASAKGGGFTYEQYF	TGTGCCAGTGCGAAGGGAGGGGGCTTCACCTACGAGCAGTACTTC	NA	NA	15	TRBV11-3	TRBJ2-7
CATQPTGTGNTIYF	TGTGCCACCCAACCCACAGGAACTGGAAACACCATATATTTT	few	NA	14	TRBV24-1	TRBJ1-3
CASSYPTTGTNQPQHF	TGTGCCAGCAGTTACCCGACAACAGGGACCAATCAGCCCCAGCATTTT	NA	NA	16	TRBV6-2/TRBV6-3	TRBJ1-5
CASTLTGGNQPQHF	TGTGCCAGCACCCTGACAGGGGGCAATCAGCCCCAGCATTTT	many	TRBD1	14	TRBV12-3/TRBV12-4	TRBJ1-5
CATSTYRNTEAFF	TGTGCCACCAGCACCTATAGGAACACTGAAGCTTTCTTT	few	NA	13	TRBV15	TRBJ1-1
CASSQNSGTANTGELFF	TGTGCCAGCAGCCAGAATTCCGGGACAGCGAACACCGGGGAGCTGTTTTTT	NA	TRBD1	17	TRBV7-9	TRBJ2-2
CASRPTGGTDTQYF	TGTGCCAGCAGGCCGACGGGGGGCACAGATACGCAGTATTTT	NA	NA	14	TRBV28	TRBJ2-3
CASKGEPNEQFF	TGTGCCTCTAAGGGCGAACCCAATGAGCAGTTCTTC	NA	NA	12	TRBV10-3	TRBJ2-1
CSVDGQLPGEQFF	TGCAGCGTTGACGGGCAGCTCCCAGGTGAGCAGTTCTTC	many	NA	13	TRBV29-1	TRBJ2-1
CASSEAHGGSQPQHF	TGTGCCAGCAGTGAAGCCCACGGAGGTTCACAGCCCCAGCATTTT	NA	NA	15	TRBV6-1	TRBJ1-5
CASSQGSGRAGGSYNEQFF	TGTGCCAGCAGCCAGGGTAGCGGGAGGGCCGGAGGCTCCTACAATGAGCAGTTCTTC	NA	TRBD2	19	TRBV3-1	TRBJ2-1
CASSQDRVGAAKNIQYF	TGTGCCAGCAGCCAAGATAGGGTAGGCGCAGCCAAAAACATTCAGTACTTC	few	NA	17	TRBV3-1	TRBJ2-4
CASSSRDSYNQPQHF	TGTGCCAGCAGCTCCAGGGACAGCTACAATCAGCCCCAGCATTTT	few	TRBD1	15	TRBV9	TRBJ1-5
CASTPSTDTQYF	TGTGCCAGCACCCCTAGCACAGATACGCAGTATTTT	many	NA	12	TRBV11-2	TRBJ2-3
CASSPADRVFNEQYF	TGTGCCAGCAGCCCAGCGGACAGGGTTTTCAACGAGCAGTACTTC	NA	TRBD1	15	TRBV11-3	TRBJ2-7
CASSRFGGGNTIYF	TGTGCCAGCAGCCGATTCGGGGGTGGAAACACCATATATTTT	NA	NA	14	TRBV11-1	TRBJ1-3
CASSEARLTGVQETQYF	TGTGCCAGCAGTGAAGCGAGGCTGACCGGGGTTCAAGAGACCCAGTACTTC	NA	NA	17	TRBV6-1	TRBJ2-5
CASSSSDRDTQYF	TGTGCCAGCAGCTCCTCGGACAGGGATACGCAGTATTTT	many	TRBD1	13	TRBV11-2	TRBJ2-3
CSAQPGDSPLHF	TGCAGTGCTCAGCCGGGGGACTCACCCCTCCACTTT	few	NA	12	TRBV20-1	TRBJ1-6
CATRPPGNTGELFF	TGTGCCACCAGGCCGCCGGGGAACACCGGGGAGCTGTTTTTT	NA	NA	14	TRBV15	TRBJ2-2
CASSSSLAGKVGELFF	TGTGCCAGCAGCTCATCCTTAGCGGGAAAGGTCGGGGAGCTGTTTTTT	many	TRBD2	16	TRBV11-3	TRBJ2-2
CASSQDFIGGYTF	TGTGCCAGCAGCCAAGATTTTATTGGCGGCTACACCTTC	many	NA	13	TRBV3-1	TRBJ1-2
CASSYGVKETQYF	TGTGCCAGCAGTTACGGAGTAAAGGAGACCCAGTACTTC	many	NA	13	TRBV3-1	TRBJ2-5
CASSLSASDGAQYF	TGCGCCAGCAGCTTGAGCGCTAGCGATGGGGCCCAGTACTTC	NA	NA	14	TRBV5-1	TRBJ2-5
CASSENRVEQFF	TGTGCCAGCAGCGAAAACAGGGTTGAGCAGTTCTTC	many	NA	12	TRBV11-2	TRBJ2-1
CASGLDPSTRRNEQFF	TGTGCCAGCGGCTTAGACCCCTCGACTAGAAGGAACGAGCAGTTCTTC	few	NA	16	TRBV11-2	TRBJ2-1
CASSLGQGARSYTF	TGTGCCAGCAGCTTAGGGCAGGGGGCAAGGAGCTACACCTTC	NA	TRBD1	14	TRBV7-2	TRBJ1-2
CASLQGVTSGSVRADTQYF	TGTGCCAGCCTCCAAGGCGTAACTAGCGGGAGTGTTCGAGCAGATACGCAGTATTTT	many	TRBD2	19	TRBV11-2	TRBJ2-3
CSARTEGNGYGYTF	TGCAGTGCTAGAACGGAGGGAAACGGCTATGGCTACACCTTC	few	NA	14	TRBV20-1	TRBJ1-2
CASSSRTSGRNYNEQFF	TGTGCCAGCAGCTCACGAACTAGCGGGAGGAATTACAATGAGCAGTTCTTC	NA	TRBD2	17	TRBV13	TRBJ2-1
CASSFRKGGAEQYF	TGTGCCAGCAGTTTTCGGAAGGGTGGAGCCGAGCAGTACTTC	few	NA	14	TRBV27	TRBJ2-7
CASSEGGPGLDNEQFF	TGTGCCAGCAGTGAAGGGGGACCGGGACTAGACAATGAGCAGTTCTTC	many	TRBD2	16	TRBV2	TRBJ2-1
CASSFRQGEKLFF	TGTGCCAGCAGTTTCCGCCAGGGAGAAAAACTGTTTTTT	NA	NA	13	TRBV12-3/TRBV12-4	TRBJ1-4
CAWSGDSAGYTF	TGTGCCTGGAGTGGGGATTCGGCTGGCTACACCTTC	many	NA	12	TRBV30	TRBJ1-2
CASSPGQGLYEKYF	TGTGCCAGCAGTCCGGGACAGGGGTTGTACGAGAAGTACTTC	NA	TRBD1	14	TRBV12-3/TRBV12-4	TRBJ2-7
CASSVGVRTPVDTQYF	TGTGCCAGCAGCGTAGGAGTCCGGACGCCCGTAGATACGCAGTATTTT	NA	NA	16	TRBV9	TRBJ2-3
CASSLVRRGEQYF	TGTGCCAGCAGCTTAGTGAGGCGCGGCGAGCAGTACTTC	few	NA	13	TRBV7-9	TRBJ2-7
CASSLSPRVHEQFF	TGTGCCAGCAGTCTCTCCCCCAGGGTCCATGAGCAGTTCTTC	few	NA	14	TRBV27	TRBJ2-1
CASSVDGTSGGEQFF	TGTGCCAGCAGCGTAGATGGGACTAGCGGGGGGGAGCAGTTCTTC	NA	TRBD2	15	TRBV9	TRBJ2-1
CASRTGASYGYTF	TGTGCCAGCCGTACCGGGGCTAGCTATGGCTACACCTTC	few	NA	13	TRBV27	TRBJ1-2
CATRARVNTGELFF	TGTGCCACCCGGGCGCGAGTTAACACCGGGGAGCTGTTTTTT	few	NA	14	TRBV15	TRBJ2-2
CASRLQEATDTQYF	TGTGCCAGCAGACTACAGGAGGCCACAGATACGCAGTATTTT	many	NA	14	TRBV28	TRBJ2-3
CASSLGGRGYTF	TGTGCCAGCAGCTTAGGAGGGAGGGGCTACACCTTC	many	NA	12	TRBV13	TRBJ1-2
CASSYPRGSPTEAFF	TGTGCCAGCAGTTATCCGAGGGGATCACCCACTGAAGCTTTCTTT	many	NA	15	TRBV6-9	TRBJ1-1
CASSLAGHADTQYF	TGTGCCAGCAGCTTAGCAGGGCATGCGGATACGCAGTATTTT	NA	NA	14	TRBV7-9	TRBJ2-3
CASSYGGQGTYEQYF	TGTGCCAGCAGTTACGGGGGTCAGGGGACCTACGAGCAGTACTTC	NA	NA	15	TRBV12-3/TRBV12-4	TRBJ2-7
CSARAVGRGGYTF	TGCAGTGCTAGAGCGGTGGGCAGGGGCGGCTACACCTTC	many	NA	13	TRBV20-1	TRBJ1-2
CSVERQGETGELFF	TGCAGCGTTGAAAGGCAGGGAGAAACCGGGGAGCTGTTTTTT	NA	NA	14	TRBV29-1	TRBJ2-2
CASSLMKGSTDTQYF	TGTGCCAGCAGCTTAATGAAGGGAAGCACAGATACGCAGTATTTT	once	NA	15	TRBV11-2	TRBJ2-3
CASRDPGVSPLHF	TGTGCCAGCAGGGACCCAGGGGTCTCACCCCTCCACTTT	NA	NA	13	TRBV2	TRBJ1-6
CASSSSGRAAETQYF	TGTGCCAGCAGCTCGAGCGGGAGGGCCGCGGAGACCCAGTACTTC	NA	TRBD2	15	TRBV9	TRBJ2-5